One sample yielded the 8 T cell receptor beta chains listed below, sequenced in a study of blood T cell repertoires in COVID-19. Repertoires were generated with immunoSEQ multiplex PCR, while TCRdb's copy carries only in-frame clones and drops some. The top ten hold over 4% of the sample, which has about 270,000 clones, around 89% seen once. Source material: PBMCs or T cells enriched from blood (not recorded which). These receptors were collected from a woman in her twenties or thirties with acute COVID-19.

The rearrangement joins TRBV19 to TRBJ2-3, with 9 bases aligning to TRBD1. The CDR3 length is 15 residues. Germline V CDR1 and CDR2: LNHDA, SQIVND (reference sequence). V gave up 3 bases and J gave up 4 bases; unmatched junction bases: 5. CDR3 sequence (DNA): TGTGCCAGTAGTATCGGGACAGGGTCCCCAGATACGCAGTATTTT. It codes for CASSIGTGSPDTQYF.

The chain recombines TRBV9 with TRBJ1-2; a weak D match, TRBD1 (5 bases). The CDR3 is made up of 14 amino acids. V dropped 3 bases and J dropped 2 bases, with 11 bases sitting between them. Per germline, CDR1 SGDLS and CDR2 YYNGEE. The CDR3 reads CASSDHRTNYGYTF. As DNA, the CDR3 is TGTGCCAGCAGCGACCACAGGACGAACTATGGCTACACCTTC. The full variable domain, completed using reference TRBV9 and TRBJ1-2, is DSGVTQTPKHLITATGQRVTLRCSPRSGDLSVYWYQQSLDQGLQFLIQYYNGEERAKGNILERFSAQQFPDLHSELNLSSLELGDSALYFCASSDHRTNYGYTFGSGTRLTVV.

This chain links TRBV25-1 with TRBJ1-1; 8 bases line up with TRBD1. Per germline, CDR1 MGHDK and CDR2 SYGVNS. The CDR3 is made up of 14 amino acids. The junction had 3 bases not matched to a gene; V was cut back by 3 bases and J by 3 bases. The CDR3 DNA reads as TGTGCCAGCAGTGATGACAGGGGCGACACTGAAGCTTTCTTT. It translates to CASSDDRGDTEAFF.

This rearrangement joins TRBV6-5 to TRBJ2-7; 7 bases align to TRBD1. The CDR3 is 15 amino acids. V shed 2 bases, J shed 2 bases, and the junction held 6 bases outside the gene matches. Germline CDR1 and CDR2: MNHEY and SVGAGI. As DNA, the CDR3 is TGTGCCAGCAGTTACATCACAGGGGAAGCCTACGAGCAGTACTTC. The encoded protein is CASSYITGEAYEQYF.

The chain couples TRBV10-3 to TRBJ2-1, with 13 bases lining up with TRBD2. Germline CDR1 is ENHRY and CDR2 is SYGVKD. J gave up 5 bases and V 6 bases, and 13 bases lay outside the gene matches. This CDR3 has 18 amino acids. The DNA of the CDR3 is TGTGCCATCAGGAGAACTCCCGGGACTAGCGGGGCCGACAATGAGCAGTTCTTC. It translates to CAIRRTPGTSGADNEQFF.

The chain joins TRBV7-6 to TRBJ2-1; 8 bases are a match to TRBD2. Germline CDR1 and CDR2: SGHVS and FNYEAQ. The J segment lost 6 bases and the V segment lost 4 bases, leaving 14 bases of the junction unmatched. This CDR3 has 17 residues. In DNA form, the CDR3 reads TGTGCCAGCAGCTCCCGTCTTCGGGGGGGTGAGGGCAATGAGCAGTTCTTC. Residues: CASSSRLRGGEGNEQFF.

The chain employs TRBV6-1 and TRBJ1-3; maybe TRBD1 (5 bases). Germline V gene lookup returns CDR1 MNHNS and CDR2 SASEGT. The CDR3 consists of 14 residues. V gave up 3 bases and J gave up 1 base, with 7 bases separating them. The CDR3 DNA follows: TGTGCCAGCAGTGAGGGGACTTCTGGAAACACCATATATTTT. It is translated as CASSEGTSGNTIYF.

CDR3 region: CASSPPTGTGEKLFF. The CDR3, as DNA: TGTGCCAGTAGTCCCCCGACAGGGACAGGTGAAAAACTGTTTTTT. The chain couples TRBV19 to TRBJ1-4, with 8 bases matching TRBD1. In germline, CDR1 is LNHDA, CDR2 SQIVND (reference sequence). The CDR3 extends over 15 amino acids. The V gene end was trimmed by 5 bases and the J gene end by 7 bases; junction bases not matched to a gene: 9.